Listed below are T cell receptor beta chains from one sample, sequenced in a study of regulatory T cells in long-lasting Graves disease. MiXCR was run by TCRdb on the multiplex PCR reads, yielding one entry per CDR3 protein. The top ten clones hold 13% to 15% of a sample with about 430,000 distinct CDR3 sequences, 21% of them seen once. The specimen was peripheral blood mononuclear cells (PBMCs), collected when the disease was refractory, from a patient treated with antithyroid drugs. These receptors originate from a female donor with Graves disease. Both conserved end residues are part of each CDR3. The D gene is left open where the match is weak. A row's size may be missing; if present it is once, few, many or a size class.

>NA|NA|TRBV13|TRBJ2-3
CASSRWTGGGYTDTQYF
TGTGCCAGCAGCCGCTGGACAGGAGGGGGTTACACAGATACGCAGTATTTT
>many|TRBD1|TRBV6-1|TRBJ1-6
CASRPIPGQADNSPLHF
TGTGCCAGCAGGCCGATCCCGGGACAGGCTGATAATTCACCCCTCCACTTT
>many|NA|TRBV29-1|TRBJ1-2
CSVLAGRGSDGYTF
TGCAGCGTTTTAGCCGGGAGAGGGTCGGACGGCTACACCTTC
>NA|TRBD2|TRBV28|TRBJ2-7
CASSSAGGPKEQYF
TGTGCCAGTAGTTCGGCGGGAGGCCCCAAGGAGCAGTACTTC
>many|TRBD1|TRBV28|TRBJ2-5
CASSFKWGQQGVGETQYF
TGTGCCAGCAGTTTTAAATGGGGTCAACAGGGGGTTGGGGAGACCCAGTACTTC
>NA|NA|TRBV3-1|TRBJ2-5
CASSLQRLSGQGAETQYF
TGTGCCAGCAGCCTCCAACGGTTATCTGGGCAGGGCGCAGAGACCCAGTACTTC
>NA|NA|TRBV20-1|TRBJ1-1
CSAQSGSGTEAFF
TGCAGTGCCCAGTCCGGGTCCGGGACTGAAGCTTTCTTT
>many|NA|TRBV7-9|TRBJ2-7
CASSLVVHPYEQYF
TGTGCCAGCAGCTTAGTGGTTCACCCCTACGAGCAGTACTTC
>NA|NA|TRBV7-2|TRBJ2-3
CASSLVLGGPTDTQYF
TGTGCCAGCAGTTTAGTCCTGGGAGGCCCCACAGATACGCAGTATTTT
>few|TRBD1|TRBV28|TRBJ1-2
CASSLPGTGSLHNYGYTF
TGTGCCAGCAGTTTACCCGGGACAGGGAGCCTTCATAACTATGGCTACACCTTC
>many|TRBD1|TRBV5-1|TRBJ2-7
CASSNGQGATYEQYF
TGCGCCAGCAGCAACGGACAGGGGGCGACCTACGAGCAGTACTTC
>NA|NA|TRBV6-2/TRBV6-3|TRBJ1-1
CASSLRADPNTEAFF
TGTGCCAGCAGTCTTCGGGCCGATCCAAACACTGAAGCTTTCTTT
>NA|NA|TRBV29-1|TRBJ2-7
CSVLSGPLYEQYF
TGCAGCGTTCTATCGGGGCCGCTCTACGAGCAGTACTTC
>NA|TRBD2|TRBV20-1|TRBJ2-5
CSARDRKGLAVGYRETQYF
TGCAGTGCTAGAGATCGGAAGGGACTAGCGGTGGGGTATAGGGAGACCCAGTACTTC
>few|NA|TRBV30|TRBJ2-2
CAWSLQGPGELFF
TGTGCCTGGAGTTTACAGGGCCCCGGGGAGCTGTTTTTT
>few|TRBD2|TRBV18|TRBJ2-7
CASSPSSRGDYEQYF
TGTGCCAGCTCACCATCGTCCCGGGGGGACTACGAGCAGTACTTC
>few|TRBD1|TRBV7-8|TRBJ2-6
CASSLGVPGQGNGANVLTF
TGTGCCAGCAGCTTGGGAGTCCCGGGACAGGGGAATGGGGCCAACGTCCTGACTTTC
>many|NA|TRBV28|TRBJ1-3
CASRGYRASGNTIYF
TGTGCCAGCAGGGGGTACAGGGCCTCTGGAAACACCATATATTTT
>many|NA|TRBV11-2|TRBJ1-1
CASSPSLSTEAFF
TGTGCCAGCAGCCCTTCCTTGAGCACTGAAGCTTTCTTT
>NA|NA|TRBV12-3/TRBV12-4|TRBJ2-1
CASSLSKQFF
TGTGCCAGCAGTTTAAGTAAGCAGTTCTTC
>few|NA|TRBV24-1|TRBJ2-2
CATSSAGPDTGELFF
TGTGCCACCAGTTCGGCAGGGCCGGACACCGGGGAGCTGTTTTTT
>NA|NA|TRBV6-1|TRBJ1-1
CASSAEWGLGTEAFF
TGTGCCAGCAGCGCGGAGTGGGGGTTGGGCACTGAAGCTTTCTTT
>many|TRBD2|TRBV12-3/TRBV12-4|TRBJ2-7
CASSSLGTSSYEQYF
TGTGCCAGCAGTTCACTCGGGACTAGCTCCTACGAGCAGTACTTC
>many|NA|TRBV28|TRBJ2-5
CASSPPIQETQYF
TGTGCCAGCAGTCCCCCAATTCAAGAGACCCAGTACTTC
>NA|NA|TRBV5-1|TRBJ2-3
CASSRMGGTGTDTQYF
TGCGCCAGCAGCCGGATGGGCGGGACCGGCACAGATACGCAGTATTTT
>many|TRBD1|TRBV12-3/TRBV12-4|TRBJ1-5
CASRQTGAQPQHF
TGTGCCAGCAGGCAAACAGGGGCGCAGCCCCAGCATTTT
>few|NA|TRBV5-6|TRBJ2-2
CASSLGLGKGTGELFF
TGTGCCAGCAGCTTGGGGTTGGGGAAGGGGACCGGGGAGCTGTTTTTT
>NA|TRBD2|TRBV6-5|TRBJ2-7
CASSYSIAGVAEQYF
TGTGCCAGCAGTTACTCGATTGCGGGAGTAGCCGAGCAGTACTTC
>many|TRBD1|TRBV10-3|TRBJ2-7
CAISNTGTGQYEQYF
TGTGCCATCAGCAATACCGGGACAGGGCAGTACGAGCAGTACTTC
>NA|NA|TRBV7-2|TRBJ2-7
CASSPKSEQYF
TGTGCCAGCAGCCCCAAGTCCGAGCAGTACTTC
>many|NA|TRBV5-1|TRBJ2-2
CASSLDSGGPNTGELFF
TGCGCCAGCAGCTTAGATTCGGGCGGGCCGAACACCGGGGAGCTGTTTTTT
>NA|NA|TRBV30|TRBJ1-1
CAWTRLMNTEAFF
TGTGCCTGGACGAGACTGATGAACACTGAAGCTTTCTTT
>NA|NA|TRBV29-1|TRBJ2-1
CSVETGYNEQFF
TGCAGCGTTGAAACAGGTTACAATGAGCAGTTCTTC
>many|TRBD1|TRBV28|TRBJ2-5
CASSLNRGETQYF
TGTGCCAGCAGCTTAAACAGGGGAGAGACCCAGTACTTC
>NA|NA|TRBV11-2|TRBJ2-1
CASSEPTSSYNEQFF
TGTGCCAGCAGCGAACCTACGAGCTCCTACAATGAGCAGTTCTTC
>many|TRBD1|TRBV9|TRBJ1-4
CASSLTGQGATNEKLFF
TGTGCCAGCAGCCTCACGGGACAGGGAGCAACTAATGAAAAACTGTTTTTT
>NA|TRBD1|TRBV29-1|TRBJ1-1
CSVPTGGQTEAFF
TGCAGCGTTCCTACGGGGGGACAGACTGAAGCTTTCTTT
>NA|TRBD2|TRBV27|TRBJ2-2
CASTQRGTNTGELFF
TGTGCCAGCACCCAGCGGGGAACGAACACCGGGGAGCTGTTTTTT
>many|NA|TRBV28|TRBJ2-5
CASSFRQIGTETQYF
TGTGCCAGCAGTTTTCGACAGATTGGGACGGAGACCCAGTACTTC
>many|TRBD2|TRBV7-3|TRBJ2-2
CASSSSGTSGTELFF
TGTGCCAGCAGCTCCAGCGGGACTAGCGGGACGGAGCTGTTTTTT
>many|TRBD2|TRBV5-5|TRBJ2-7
CASSAGTSGIYEQYF
TGTGCCAGCAGCGCCGGGACTAGCGGGATCTACGAGCAGTACTTC
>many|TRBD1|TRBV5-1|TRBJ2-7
CASSLVVGQAYEQYF
TGCGCCAGCAGCTTGGTTGTAGGACAGGCCTACGAGCAGTACTTC
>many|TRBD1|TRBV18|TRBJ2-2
CASSQPDRNGELFF
TGTGCCAGCTCACAACCGGACAGGAACGGGGAGCTGTTTTTT
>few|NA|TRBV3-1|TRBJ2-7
CASSQVPFVSYEQYF
TGTGCCAGCAGCCAAGTCCCCTTCGTCTCCTACGAGCAGTACTTC
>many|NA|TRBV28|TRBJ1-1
CASTNPRTEQAFF
TGTGCCAGCACCAACCCTAGGACAGAACAAGCTTTCTTT
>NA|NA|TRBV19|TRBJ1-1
CASSSQGGSTEAFF
TGTGCCAGTAGTTCACAGGGAGGCAGCACTGAAGCTTTCTTT